This T cell receptor (beta chain) emerged from a study of OX40 agonist ivuxolimab in advanced cancers. Turning to the study itself: Aged about 23 to 80 with a mean of roughly 65 years, they were roughly 83% male.

Points on this clone: Its antigen is undetermined.

The germline V gene has CDR1 SGHAT and CDR2 FQNNGV. This CDR3 is 13 amino acids long. Trimming pared 0 bases from V and 3 bases from J, leaving 6 bases between. The study's findings and limits: At 0.1 to 3.0 mg/kg and by week 6, CD4+ and CD8+ T cells in the blood had expanded clonally. Patients with a partial response at 0.1-3.0 mg/kg had among the lowest clonal expansion.

The protocol was immunoSEQ multiplex PCR, while the TCRdb copy is restricted to in-frame clones and leaves out a portion. The sample shows 90,000 to 100,000 clones, about 88% of them seen only once. This TCR was recovered from an adult with an advanced solid tumor such as melanoma, head and neck, liver or kidney cancer. This sample comprised CD4+ or CD8+ T cells sorted from blood, obtained in a trial of the OX40 agonist ivuxolimab. This rearrangement joins TRBV11-2 to TRBJ2-7, with unresolved D. CDR3 amino acids: CASSLDGVYEQYF. Written as DNA, the CDR3 is TGTGCCAGCAGCTTAGACGGAGTCTACGAGCAGTACTTC.